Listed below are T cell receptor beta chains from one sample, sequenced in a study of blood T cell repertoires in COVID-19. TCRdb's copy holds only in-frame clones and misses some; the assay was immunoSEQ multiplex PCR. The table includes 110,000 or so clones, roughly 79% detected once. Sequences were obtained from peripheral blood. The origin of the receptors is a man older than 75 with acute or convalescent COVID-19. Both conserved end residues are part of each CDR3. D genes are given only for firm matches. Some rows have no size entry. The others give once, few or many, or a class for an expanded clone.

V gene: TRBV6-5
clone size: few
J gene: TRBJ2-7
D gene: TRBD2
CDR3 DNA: TGTGCCAGCAGTTACTCGAGCGGGAACGGCTACGAGCAGTACTTC
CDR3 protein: CASSYSSGNGYEQYF

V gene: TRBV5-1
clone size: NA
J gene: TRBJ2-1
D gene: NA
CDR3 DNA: TGCGCCAGCAGCGTCAATAGCGGACGGGACTACAATGAGCAGTTCTTC
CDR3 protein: CASSVNSGRDYNEQFF

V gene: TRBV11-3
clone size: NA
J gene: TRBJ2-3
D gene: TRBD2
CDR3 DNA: TGTGCCAGCAGCTTGGGCGGGAGGGCGGAGGATACGCAGTATTTT
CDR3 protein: CASSLGGRAEDTQYF

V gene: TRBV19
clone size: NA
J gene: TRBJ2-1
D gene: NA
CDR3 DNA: TGTGCCAGTAGTAAGTCTGCTAGCTCCTACAATGAGCAGTTCTTC
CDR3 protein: CASSKSASSYNEQFF

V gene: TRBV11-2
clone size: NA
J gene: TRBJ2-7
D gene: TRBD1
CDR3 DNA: TGTGCCAGCAGCTTAGCGACAGGGCCCGAGCAGTACTTC
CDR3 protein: CASSLATGPEQYF

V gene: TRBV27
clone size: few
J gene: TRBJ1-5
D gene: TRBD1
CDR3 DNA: TGTGCCAGCAGTACGACAGGGTATCGGCAGCCCCAGCATTTT
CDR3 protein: CASSTTGYRQPQHF

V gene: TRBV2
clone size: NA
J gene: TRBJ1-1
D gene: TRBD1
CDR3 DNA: TGTGCCAGCAGTTTCACAGGGGGCGGGGGTGAAGCTTTCTTT
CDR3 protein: CASSFTGGGGEAFF

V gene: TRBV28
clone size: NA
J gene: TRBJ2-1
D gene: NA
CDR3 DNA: TGTGCCAGCAGTTTCCCGACAGTTTACAATGAGCAGTTCTTC
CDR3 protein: CASSFPTVYNEQFF

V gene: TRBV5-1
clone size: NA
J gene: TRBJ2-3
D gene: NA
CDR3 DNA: TGCGCCAGCAGCTTGGCCGGGGGTGGTGGCACAGATACGCAGTATTTT
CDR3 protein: CASSLAGGGGTDTQYF

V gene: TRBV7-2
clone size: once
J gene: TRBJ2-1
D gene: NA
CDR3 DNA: TGTGCCAGCCGGACGGACGGGAGCTCCTACAATGAGCAGTTCTTC
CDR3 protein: CASRTDGSSYNEQFF

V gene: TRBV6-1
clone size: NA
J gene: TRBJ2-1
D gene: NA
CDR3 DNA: TGTGCCAGCAGTGAAAATTTAGGGGGGGCCGACTACAATGAGCAGTTCTTC
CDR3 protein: CASSENLGGADYNEQFF

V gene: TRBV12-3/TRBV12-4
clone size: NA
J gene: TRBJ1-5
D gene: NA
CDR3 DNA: TGTGCCAGCAGTTTAGAGCGACAGCAGCCCCAGCATTTT
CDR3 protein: CASSLERQQPQHF

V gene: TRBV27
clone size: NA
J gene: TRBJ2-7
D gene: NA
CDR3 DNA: TGTGCCAGCAGTCCCGGACAAAGACCCTACGAGCAGTACTTC
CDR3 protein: CASSPGQRPYEQYF

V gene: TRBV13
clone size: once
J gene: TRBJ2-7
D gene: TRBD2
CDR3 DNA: TGTGCCAGCAGCTTTAGCGGGAGGGCCACCAACGAGCAGTACTTC
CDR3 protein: CASSFSGRATNEQYF

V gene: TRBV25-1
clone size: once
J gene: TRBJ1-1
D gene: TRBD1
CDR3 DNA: TGTGCCAGCAGGACAGGGAGCACTGAAGCTTTCTTT
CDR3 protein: CASRTGSTEAFF

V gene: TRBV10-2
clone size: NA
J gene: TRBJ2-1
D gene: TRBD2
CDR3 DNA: TGCGCCAGCAGTGAAGGGACTAGCGCCAGACACGGGGTCTTC
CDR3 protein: CASSEGTSARHGVF

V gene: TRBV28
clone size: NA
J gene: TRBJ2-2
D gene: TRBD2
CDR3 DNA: TGTGCCAGCAGTCGACCGGGACTAGCGGGAGTGGGCGGGGAGCTGTTTTTT
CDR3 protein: CASSRPGLAGVGGELFF

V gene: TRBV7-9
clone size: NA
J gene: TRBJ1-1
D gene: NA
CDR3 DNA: TGTGCCAGCAGCATCAGGGTTGACACTGAAGCTTTCTTT
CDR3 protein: CASSIRVDTEAFF

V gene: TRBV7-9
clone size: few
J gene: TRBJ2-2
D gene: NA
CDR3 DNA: TGTGCCAGCAGCTTAAACTCCGGGGAGCTGTTTTTT
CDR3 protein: CASSLNSGELFF

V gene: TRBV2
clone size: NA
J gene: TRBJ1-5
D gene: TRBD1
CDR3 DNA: TGTGCCAGCAGCGTCTCTACCGACAGGGGCAATCAGCCCCAGCATTTT
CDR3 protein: CASSVSTDRGNQPQHF

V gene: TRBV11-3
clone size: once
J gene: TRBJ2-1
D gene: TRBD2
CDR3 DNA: TGTGCCAGCAGCTCTTTCGGGACTAGAAATTCCAATGAGCAGTTCTTC
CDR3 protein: CASSSFGTRNSNEQFF

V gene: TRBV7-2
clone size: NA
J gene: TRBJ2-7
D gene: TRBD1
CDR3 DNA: TGTGCCAGCAGCTTAGGTAAACAGGGGGCTCGGTACGAGCAGTACTTC
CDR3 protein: CASSLGKQGARYEQYF

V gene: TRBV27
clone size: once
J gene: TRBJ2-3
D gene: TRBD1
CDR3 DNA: TGTGCCAGCAGTTTGAGGGGGCGCTCGGATACGCAGTATTTT
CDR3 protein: CASSLRGRSDTQYF

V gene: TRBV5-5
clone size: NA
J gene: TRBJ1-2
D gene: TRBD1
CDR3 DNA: TGTGCCAGCAGCTTGGGGACAGGTTCAAACTATGGCTACACCTTC
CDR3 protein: CASSLGTGSNYGYTF

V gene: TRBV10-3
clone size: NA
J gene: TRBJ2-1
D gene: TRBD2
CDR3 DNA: TGTGCCATCAGTGGAGCGGGAGGGTACAATGAGCAGTTCTTC
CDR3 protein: CAISGAGGYNEQFF

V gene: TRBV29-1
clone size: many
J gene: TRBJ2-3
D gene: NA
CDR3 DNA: TGCAGCGTTGAGCAGGCCCAGGATACGCAGTATTTT
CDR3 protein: CSVEQAQDTQYF

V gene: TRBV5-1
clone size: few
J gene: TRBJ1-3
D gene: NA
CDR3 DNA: TGCGCCAGCAGCTCCGAGAGGGGAAACACCATATATTTT
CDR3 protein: CASSSERGNTIYF

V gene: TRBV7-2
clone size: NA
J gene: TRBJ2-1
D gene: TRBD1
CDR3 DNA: TGTGCCAGCAGCTCTTCCGGGACAGTACTCAATGAGCAGTTCTTC
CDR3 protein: CASSSSGTVLNEQFF

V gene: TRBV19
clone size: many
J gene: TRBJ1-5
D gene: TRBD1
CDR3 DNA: TGTGCCAGTAGTATCGTGACAGGGGCGTATAGCAATCAGCCCCAGCATTTT
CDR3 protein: CASSIVTGAYSNQPQHF

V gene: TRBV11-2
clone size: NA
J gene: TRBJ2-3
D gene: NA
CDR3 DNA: TGTGCCAGCAGCTCGGCCTTGCGGGATACGCAGTATTTT
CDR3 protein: CASSSALRDTQYF

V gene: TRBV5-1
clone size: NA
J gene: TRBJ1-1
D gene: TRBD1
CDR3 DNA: TGCGCCAGCAGCCCGGGAGGGACAGGGAGGACTGAAGCTTTCTTT
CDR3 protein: CASSPGGTGRTEAFF

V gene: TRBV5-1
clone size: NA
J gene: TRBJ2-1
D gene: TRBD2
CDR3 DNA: TGCGCCAGCAGCCTAGCGGTCTCCTACAATGAGCAGTTCTTC
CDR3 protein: CASSLAVSYNEQFF

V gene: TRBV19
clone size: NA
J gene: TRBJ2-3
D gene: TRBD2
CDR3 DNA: TGTGCCAGTAGTATGTTAGCGGGAGTTGGTACGCAGTATTTT
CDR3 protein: CASSMLAGVGTQYF

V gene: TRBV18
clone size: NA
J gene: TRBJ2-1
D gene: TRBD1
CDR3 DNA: TGTGCCAGCTCACCACCCGACAGGGACTACAATGAGCAGTTCTTC
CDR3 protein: CASSPPDRDYNEQFF

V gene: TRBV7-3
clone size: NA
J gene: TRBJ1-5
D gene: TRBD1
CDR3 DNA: TGTGCCAGCAGCCCGACAGGGGGACAGCCCCAGCATTTT
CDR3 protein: CASSPTGGQPQHF

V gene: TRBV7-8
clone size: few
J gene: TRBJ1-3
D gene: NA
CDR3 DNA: TGTGCCAGCAGCTTAGGGGGCAGGGGAGGGAACACCATATATTTT
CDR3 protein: CASSLGGRGGNTIYF

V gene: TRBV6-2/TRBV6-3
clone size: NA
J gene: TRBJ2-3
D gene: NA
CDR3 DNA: TGTGCCAGCAGTTACTCGAGGGACTCCGGAGATACGCAGTATTTT
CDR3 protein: CASSYSRDSGDTQYF

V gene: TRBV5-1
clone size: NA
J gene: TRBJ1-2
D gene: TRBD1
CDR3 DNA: TGCGCCAGCAGCTTGGGAGGACAGGGGGCATTCTATGGCTACACCTTC
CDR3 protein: CASSLGGQGAFYGYTF

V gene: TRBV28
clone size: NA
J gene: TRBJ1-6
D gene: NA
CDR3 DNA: TGTGCCAGCAGTCGCCTCGGTTCACCCCTCCACTTT
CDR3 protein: CASSRLGSPLHF

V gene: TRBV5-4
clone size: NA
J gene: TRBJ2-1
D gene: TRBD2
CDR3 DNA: TGTGCCAGCAGCCGGACTAGCGGGTCTTACAATGAGCAGTTCTTC
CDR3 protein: CASSRTSGSYNEQFF

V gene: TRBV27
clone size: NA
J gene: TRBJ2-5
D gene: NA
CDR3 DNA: TGTGCCAGCAGTTTTACCAGTGGAGAGACCCAGTACTTC
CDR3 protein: CASSFTSGETQYF

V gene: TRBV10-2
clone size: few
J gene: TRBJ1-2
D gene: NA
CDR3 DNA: TGCGCCAGCAGTGACTCCAGGGCTAATGGCTACACCTTC
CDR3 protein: CASSDSRANGYTF

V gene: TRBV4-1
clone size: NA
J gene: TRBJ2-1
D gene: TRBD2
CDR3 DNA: TGCGCCAGCAGCCAAGAGGCGGGAGGAGGGGGAATCAATGAGCAGTTCTTC
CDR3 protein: CASSQEAGGGGINEQFF

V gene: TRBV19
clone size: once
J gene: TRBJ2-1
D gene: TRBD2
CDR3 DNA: TGTGCCGCCATGAGCGCCGGGAGGAATGAGCAGTTCTTC
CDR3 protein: CAAMSAGRNEQFF

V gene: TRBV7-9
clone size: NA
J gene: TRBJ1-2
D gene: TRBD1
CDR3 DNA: TGTGCCAGCAGCCCTAACAGGGGCGCCTATGGCTACACCTTC
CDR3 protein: CASSPNRGAYGYTF

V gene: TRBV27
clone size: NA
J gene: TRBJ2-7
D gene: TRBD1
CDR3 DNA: TGTGCCAGCAGATCTACAGGGGTTGGAGAGCAGTACTTC
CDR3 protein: CASRSTGVGEQYF

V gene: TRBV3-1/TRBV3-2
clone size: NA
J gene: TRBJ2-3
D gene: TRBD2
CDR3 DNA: TGTGCCAGCAGCCAAGAACTAGCGGGCTTCACAGATACGCAGTATTTT
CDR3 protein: CASSQELAGFTDTQYF

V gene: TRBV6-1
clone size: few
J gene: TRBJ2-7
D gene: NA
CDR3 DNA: TGTGCCAGCAGTGAGGCAGGGGCTTCCTACGAGCAGTACTTC
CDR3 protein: CASSEAGASYEQYF

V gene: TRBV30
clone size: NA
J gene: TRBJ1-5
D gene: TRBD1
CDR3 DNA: TGTGCCTGGGGGACAGGTTACAATCAGCCCCAGCATTTT
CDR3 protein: CAWGTGYNQPQHF

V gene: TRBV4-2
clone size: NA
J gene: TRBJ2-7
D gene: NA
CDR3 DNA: TGTGCCAGCAGCCAAGACAGGCAGAGCCCCTACGAGCAGTACTTC
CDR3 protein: CASSQDRQSPYEQYF

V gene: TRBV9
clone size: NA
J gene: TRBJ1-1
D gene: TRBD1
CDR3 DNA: TGTGCCAGCAGCCGGCTACAGGGGACGGCGAACACTGAAGCTTTCTTT
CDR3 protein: CASSRLQGTANTEAFF

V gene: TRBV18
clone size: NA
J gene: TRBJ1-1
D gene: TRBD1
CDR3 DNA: TGTGCCAGCTCACCGCTCGCCGGGACAGGGGGCACTGAAGCTTTCTTT
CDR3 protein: CASSPLAGTGGTEAFF

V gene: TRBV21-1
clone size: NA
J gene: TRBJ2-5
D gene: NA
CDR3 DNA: TGTGCCACTACGAGAGAGACCCAGTACTTC
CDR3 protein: CATTRETQYF

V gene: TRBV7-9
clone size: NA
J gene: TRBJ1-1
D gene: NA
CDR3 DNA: TGTGCCAGCAGCTTAGCGCAAGGGGGAAATCTGAAGACTGAAGCTTTCTTT
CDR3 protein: CASSLAQGGNLKTEAFF

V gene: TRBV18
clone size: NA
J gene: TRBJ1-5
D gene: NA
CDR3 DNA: TGTGCCAGCTCACCAATCGGGGAGAGCAATCAGCCCCAGCATTTT
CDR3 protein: CASSPIGESNQPQHF

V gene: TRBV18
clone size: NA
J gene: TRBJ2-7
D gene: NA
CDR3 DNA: TGTGCCAGCTCATCTGAGAGCTCCTACGAGCAGTACTTC
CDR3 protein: CASSSESSYEQYF

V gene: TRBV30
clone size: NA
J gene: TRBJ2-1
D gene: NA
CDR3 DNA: TGTGCCTGGAGTGTAGGACGGGAGTTCCAGCAGTTCTTC
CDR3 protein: CAWSVGREFQQFF

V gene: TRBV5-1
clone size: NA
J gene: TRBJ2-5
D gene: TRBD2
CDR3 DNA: TGCGCCAGCAGTCCTGGGACTAGCGAAGAGACCCAGTACTTC
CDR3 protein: CASSPGTSEETQYF

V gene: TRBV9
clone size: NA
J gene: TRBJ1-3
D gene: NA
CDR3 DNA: TGTGCCAGCAGCCCAAGCAGGGAACCGGGAAACACCATATATTTT
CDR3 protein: CASSPSREPGNTIYF

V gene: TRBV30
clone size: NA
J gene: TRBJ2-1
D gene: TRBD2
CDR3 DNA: TGTGCCTGGAGTGTACTTCTAGCGGGAAATGAGCAGTTCTTC
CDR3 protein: CAWSVLLAGNEQFF